A single sample gave rise to the 32 T cell receptor beta chains below, sequenced in a study of response to subunit inactivated influenza vaccine. TCRdb called the RT-PCR reads again in MiXCR, with one record for every CDR3 protein. The sample carries approximately 530,000 distinct CDR3 sequences, around 7.9% recorded once. This specimen was PBMCs from blood, taken around 25 months after vaccination. The receptors shown here come from a man between 50 and 69 years old who received an inactivated influenza vaccine.

Of note for this clonotype: A junction end diverges from the germline sequence, so it may reflect a read error. The chain has TRBV6-1 and TRBJ2-1; maybe TRBD2 (5 bases). The CDR3 loop spans 13 amino acids. Per the germline V gene, CDR1 is MNHNS and CDR2 is SASEGT. CDR3 bases: TGTGCCAGCAGTGATCTGGGTGAGGGCCCGATCGGTTTC. Residues: CASSDLGEGPIGF.

J is TRBJ2-7 and V is TRBV6-2 or TRBV6-3; D ambiguous. This CDR3 has 12 residues. Germline V gene lookup returns CDR1 MNHEY and CDR2 SVGEGT. Trimming stripped 6 bases from V and 3 bases from J, with 9 bases between. The CDR3 nucleotides are TGTGCCAGCAGCCGCTGGAACTACGAGCAGTACTTC. Amino acids: CASSRWNYEQYF.

This clonotype was seen more than once but under ten times. The gene calls are TRBV2 and TRBJ2-3; either TRBD1 or TRBD2 may supply D (5 bases each). This CDR3 contains 15 residues. Trimming took off 6 bases at V and 3 bases at J, with 16 bases between the two ends. Germline V gene sequence: CDR1 SNHLY, CDR2 FYNNEI. CDR3 sequence (DNA): TGTGCCAGCAGCCGGGGCCGATCTGGTACAGATACGCAGTATTTT. Protein sequence: CASSRGRSGTDTQYF.

Only a few counts were recorded for this clonotype. The chain is built from TRBV27 and TRBJ2-3, with D uncertain. This CDR3 is 10 amino acids long. Trimming took off 3 bases at V and 12 bases at J, with 7 bases between the two ends. Germline V gives CDR1 MNHEY, CDR2 SMNVEV (reference sequence). The CDR3: CASSFHPQYF. Here the CDR3 DNA reads TGTGCCAGCAGTTTTCACCCCCAGTATTTT.

The chain employs TRBV6-1 and TRBJ2-7; 10 positions match TRBD2. V was pared by 5 bases and J by 3 bases, with 7 bases of the junction left unmatched. Germline V gene data show CDR1 as MNHNS and CDR2 as SASEGT. CDR3 length: 15 amino acids. The CDR3 bases are TGTGCCAGCAGTAGCCCTAGCGGGGGTATCTACGAGCAGTACTTC. Translating gives CASSSPSGGIYEQYF.

V is TRBV12-3 or TRBV12-4 and J is TRBJ1-5; 8 nucleotides align to TRBD1. Trimming at V came to 5 bases and at J to 0 bases, leaving 9 bases not matched to a gene. This CDR3 has 17 amino acids. Here the CDR3 DNA reads TGTGCCAGCAGTCCTACGGGACAGGAGACTAGCAATCAGCCCCAGCATTTT. Translated, it gives CASSPTGQETSNQPQHF.

This clonotype was seen repeatedly, ten times or more. CDR3 region: CASSLDGSYGYTF. The CDR3 nucleotides read TGTGCCAGCAGCCTGGACGGAAGCTATGGCTACACCTTC. This chain links TRBV6-2 or TRBV6-3 with TRBJ1-2; no clear D gene. The germline V gene encodes CDR1 MNHEY and CDR2 SVGEGT. Trimming pared 6 bases from V and 4 bases from J, leaving 12 bases between. The CDR3 is made up of 13 amino acids.

CDR3 bases: TGCAGTGCTCCGGGGACTAGCGAAGCGACTACCTACAATGAGCAGTTCTTC. This translates into CSAPGTSEATTYNEQFF. The V gene is TRBV20-1, the J gene TRBJ2-1, with 10 bases matching TRBD2. The V and J ends lost 5 bases and 2 bases, in that order; junction bases with no gene match: 12. Germline CDR1 is DFQATT and CDR2 is SNEGSKA (reference sequence). The CDR3 consists of 17 residues.

The rearrangement uses TRBV13 and TRBJ2-3; TRBD2 is a possible D gene (6 bases). The CDR3 is 19 residues long. Germline CDR1 reads PRHDT; CDR2 reads FYEKMQ (reference sequence). V shed 0 bases and J shed 2 bases, with 21 bases lying between them. CDR3 sequence: CASSLGPTGTWLPTDTQYF. The CDR3 DNA reads as TGTGCCAGCAGCTTAGGGCCAACCGGGACTTGGCTTCCCACAGATACGCAGTATTTT. Complete variable domain (other parts from reference TRBV13 and TRBJ2-3): AAGVIQSPRHLIKEKRETATLKCYPIPRHDTVYWYQQGPGQDPQFLISFYEKMQSDKGSIPDRFSAQQFSDYHSELNMSSLELGDSALYFCASSLGPTGTWLPTDTQYFGPGTRLTVL.

This clonotype was seen ten or more times. The J gene is TRBJ1-5, the V gene TRBV15; TRBD1 is a possible D gene (6 bases). The CDR3 extends over 17 amino acids. CDR1 LNHNV and CDR2 YYDKDF come from the germline V gene (reference sequence). Trimming pared 0 bases from V and 0 bases from J, leaving 12 bases between. The CDR3 loop is CATSRDRTDNSNQPQHF. Here the CDR3 DNA reads TGTGCCACCAGCAGAGATAGGACAGATAATAGCAATCAGCCCCAGCATTTT.

The chain couples TRBV5-4 to TRBJ1-2; D is unclear. V lost 0 bases and J lost 4, with 7 bases in between. Per the germline V gene, CDR1 is SGHNT and CDR2 is YYREEE (reference sequence). The CDR3 loop spans 13 amino acids. The CDR3, as DNA: TGTGCCAGCAGCTTGGAGACCTTCTATGGCTACACCTTC. It yields the protein CASSLETFYGYTF. Full variable domain (remainder filled in from reference TRBV5-4 and TRBJ1-2): ETGVTQSPTHLIKTRGQQVTLRCSSQSGHNTVSWYQQALGQGPQFIFQYYREEENGRGNFPPRFSGLQFPNYSSELNVNALELDDSALYLCASSLETFYGYTFGSGTRLTVV.

The J gene is TRBJ2-3, the V gene TRBV14; no definite D call. CDR1 is SGHDN and CDR2 is FVKESK in the germline V gene. Trimming shortened V by 1 base and J by 7 bases, and 6 bases separated the two germline ends. The CDR3 spans 12 residues. CDR3: CASSQGWNTQYF. CDR3 nucleotides: TGTGCCAGCAGCCAAGGGTGGAATACGCAGTATTTT.

This clonotype was recorded a few times. This chain links TRBV18 with TRBJ1-1; 7 bases align to TRBD1. The CDR3 runs to 15 residues. Germline assignment: CDR1 KGHSH and CDR2 LQKENI. Germline trimming cut 3 bases from V and 1 base from J; bases unmatched to any gene: 5. CDR3 sequence reads: CASSPNRGWNTEAFF. In DNA, the CDR3 is TGTGCCAGCTCACCCAACAGGGGTTGGAACACTGAAGCTTTCTTT.

The sample holds many counts of this clonotype. The chain recombines TRBV5-1 with TRBJ2-3; the D is unclear. This CDR3 spans 14 amino acids. The ends were cut back, 0 bases at V and 2 bases at J, with 7 bases in the middle. Germline CDR1 reads SGHRS; CDR2 reads YFSETQ. CDR3 sequence: CASSLGQPTDTQYF. The CDR3 nucleotides are TGCGCCAGCAGCTTGGGGCAGCCCACAGATACGCAGTATTTT.

This clonotype was observed a handful of times. The chain employs TRBV20-1 and TRBJ1-5; D remains ambiguous. Germline V lookup: CDR1 DFQATT, CDR2 SNEGSKA (reference sequence). The V end lost 0 bases, the J end lost 3 bases, and 6 bases lay between the germline ends. This CDR3 is built from 13 residues. In nucleotides, the CDR3 is TGCAGTGCTAGAGACGGCACCAATCAGCCCCAGCATTTT. It yields the protein CSARDGTNQPQHF.

There are many counts of this clonotype. CDR3 nucleotides: TGTGCCACCAGTGATTTCCGAGACAGCACAGATACGCAGTATTTT. Encoded protein: CATSDFRDSTDTQYF. This chain links TRBV24-1 with TRBJ2-3; D is uncertain. The V end was cut by 1 base, the J end by 0 bases, with 7 bases between. The CDR3 loop spans 15 amino acids. Germline CDR1 is KGHDR and CDR2 is SFDVKD.

The chain combines TRBV20-1 with TRBJ1-3, with D perhaps matching TRBD1 (6 bases). From germline, CDR1 is DFQATT and CDR2 SNEGSKA (reference sequence). The CDR3 loop spans 13 amino acids. Trimming took off 8 bases at V and 7 bases at J, with 18 bases between the two ends. Here the CDR3 reads CSLVGGDRNTIYF. DNA for the CDR3: TGCAGTCTGGTAGGGGGAGACAGGAACACCATATATTTT.

This clonotype was seen more than once but under ten times. V and J are TRBV3-1 and TRBJ1-5, with D uncertain. CDR3 size: 13 residues. Per the germline V gene, CDR1 is LGHDT and CDR2 is YNNKEL (reference sequence). Trimming left V 0 bases short and J 9 bases short, with 9 bases between. CDR3 loop: CASSQESAGPQHF. The CDR3 DNA reads TGTGCCAGCAGCCAAGAGTCAGCGGGGCCCCAGCATTTT.

This clonotype was detected ten times or more. The genes are TRBV4-3 and TRBJ1-1; the D gene is possibly TRBD1 (5 bases). The CDR3 extends over 14 amino acids. Germline V CDR1 and CDR2: LGHNA, YSLEER. Trimming took off 0 bases at V and 7 bases at J, with 12 bases between the two ends. The CDR3 protein is CASSQDSGGVEAFF. The DNA of the CDR3 is TGCGCCAGCAGCCAAGATTCGGGAGGGGTTGAAGCTTTCTTT.

CDR3 sequence reads: CASSSRTGGAREQYF. The CDR3, as DNA: TGTGCCAGCAGTTCTCGGACAGGGGGTGCGCGGGAGCAGTACTTC. The chain recombines TRBV12-3 or TRBV12-4 with TRBJ2-7; 10 bases line up with TRBD1. The length of the CDR3 is 15 residues. J gave up 7 bases and V 4 bases, and 10 bases lay outside the gene matches.

This clonotype has only a few counts. The chain combines TRBV4-3 with TRBJ2-5; 10 nucleotides line up with TRBD1. The germline V gene has CDR1 LGHNA and CDR2 YSLEER. The CDR3 contains 17 residues. V dropped 2 bases and J dropped 3; count of bases not matched to a gene: 9. CDR3 residues: CASSQQYSGTGEETQYF. The CDR3 DNA is TGCGCCAGCAGCCAACAATATAGCGGGACAGGGGAAGAGACCCAGTACTTC.

This clonotype was picked up a small number of times. The gene calls are TRBV7-2 and TRBJ2-1, with 8 nucleotides matching TRBD2. CDR1 and CDR2 (germline): SGHTA, FQGNSA. V gave up 5 bases and J gave up 6 bases; unmatched junction bases: 9. This CDR3 has 15 amino acids. In DNA, the CDR3 is TGTGCCAGCAGCCGTCCGGGACTAGAAATCAATGAGCAGTTCTTC. It encodes CASSRPGLEINEQFF.

The rearrangement uses TRBV7-9 and TRBJ1-2, with a weak D call TRBD1 (5 bases). CDR3 size: 12 residues. Germline V lookup: CDR1 SEHNR, CDR2 FQNEAQ (reference sequence). V shed 1 base and J shed 8 bases, with 8 bases lying between them. CDR3 region: CASSLGTSGYTF. The DNA for the CDR3 is TGTGCCAGCAGCTTAGGGACATCAGGCTACACCTTC.

This clonotype was seen many times. The DNA of the CDR3 is TGTGCCAGCAGCGTCACGGGACGGTACTACGAGCAGTACTTC. Translation: CASSVTGRYYEQYF. The V gene is TRBV7-2, the J gene TRBJ2-7; the D gene could be TRBD1 or TRBD2 (5 bases each). V shed 5 bases and J shed 3 bases, with 14 bases lying between them. Per the germline V gene, CDR1 is SGHTA and CDR2 is FQGNSA. This CDR3 region has 14 residues.

The chain is built from TRBV10-3 and TRBJ2-1; 8 bases align to TRBD1. Germline V CDR1 and CDR2: ENHRY, SYGVKD. The CDR3 length is 11 residues. After removal of 9 bases from V and 9 bases from J, the junction contained 4 bases not matched to a gene. The CDR3 region has the DNA TGTGCCATTCAGGGGGCGGGTGAGCAGTTCTTC. Residues: CAIQGAGEQFF.

The chain carries TRBV7-3 and TRBJ2-3; D gene uncertain. CDR1 is SGHTA and CDR2 is FQGTGA in the germline V gene. The CDR3 totals 14 residues. The V and J ends lost 3 bases and 4 bases respectively, with 11 bases between them. This CDR3 reads CASSLGGPPDTQYF. In DNA form, the CDR3 reads TGTGCCAGCAGCTTGGGTGGGCCGCCAGATACGCAGTATTTT.

CDR3 amino acids: CASSYWGARYNEQFF. The CDR3 DNA follows: TGTGCCAGCAGTTACTGGGGGGCGAGGTACAATGAGCAGTTCTTC. The gene calls are TRBV6-2 or TRBV6-3 and TRBJ2-1; perhaps D is TRBD1 or TRBD2 (6 bases each). The CDR3 consists of 15 residues. Germline assignment: CDR1 MNHEY and CDR2 SVGEGT. Trimming shortened V by 1 base and J by 4 bases, and 11 bases separated the two germline ends.

This clonotype was detected many times. The gene calls are TRBV4-1 and TRBJ2-1, with 11 nucleotides matching TRBD2. V lost 4 bases and J lost 6; bases outside the gene matches: 2. The V gene's germline CDR1 is MGHRA and CDR2 YSYEKL. The CDR3 loop spans 14 amino acids. CDR3 DNA: TGCGCCAGCAGCCGAGGGACTAGCGGCAATGAGCAGTTCTTC. Amino acids: CASSRGTSGNEQFF.

The sample holds a few counts of this clonotype. This chain uses TRBV30 with TRBJ1-1; D possibly corresponds to TRBD1 (6 bases). CDR1 is GTSNPN and CDR2 is SVGIG in the germline V gene (reference sequence). V was shortened by 4 bases and J by 5 bases, with 17 bases between the two germline ends. The CDR3 sequence is 14 residues long. CDR3 bases: TGTGCCTGGAACAGGGTCCTTAGGGGTACTGAAGCTTTCTTT. Its protein product is CAWNRVLRGTEAFF.

This clonotype has just a few counts. The V call is TRBV2, the J call TRBJ2-3; D unresolved. CDR3 length: 13 amino acids. V lost 6 bases and J 9 bases, leaving 16 bases between the germline ends. Germline CDR1 and CDR2: SNHLY and FYNNEI. This chain's CDR3 is CASRLDHVETQYF. The CDR3, as DNA: TGTGCCAGCAGACTGGACCATGTTGAAACGCAGTATTTT.

The chain couples TRBV15 to TRBJ2-3; 9 bases agree with TRBD2. The V segment lost 1 base and the J segment 2 bases; nucleotides outside the gene matches: 4. The CDR3 is 16 residues long. Germline CDR1 and CDR2: LNHNV and YYDKDF (reference sequence). DNA of the CDR3: TGTGCCACCAGCAGAGTAGCGGGGGCGATCACAGATACGCAGTATTTT. Its protein product is CATSRVAGAITDTQYF.

V is TRBV7-2 and J is TRBJ2-7; 8 bases are a match to TRBD2. CDR1 is SGHTA and CDR2 is FQGNSA in the germline V gene. V gave up 5 bases and J gave up 0 bases; unmatched junction bases: 6. This CDR3 region has 15 residues. This CDR3 is CASSGRSGSSYEQYF. CDR3 DNA sequence: TGTGCCAGCAGCGGAAGAAGCGGGAGCTCCTACGAGCAGTACTTC.